Detailed here is one TCR beta chain. Its antigen is undetermined. The data belong to a study of T cells after yellow fever vaccination. Points from the study as a whole: The CD4 and CD8 compartments had a small share of their clonotypes in common. The presence of abundant clonotypes contaminating from the bulk population was possible in FACS-sorted repertoires.

TCRdb redid the calling of the 5' RACE reads with MiXCR, one entry per CDR3 protein. The data hold nearly 350,000 distinct CDR3 sequences, with approximately 8% observed a single time. The CDR3 totals 17 residues. V lost 0 bases to trimming and J lost 1 base, with 12 bases between them. Germline V gene lookup returns CDR1 LNHNV and CDR2 YYDKDF (reference sequence). The material sequenced was PBMCs, taken 35 to 50 days after the first yellow fever vaccination. The chain recombines TRBV15 with TRBJ2-2; D gene uncertain. The source is a man aged 18 to 30 who received the YFV17D yellow fever vaccine. CDR3: CATSRDRGPGNTGELFF. CDR3 coding DNA: TGTGCCACCAGCAGAGACCGAGGACCAGGGAACACCGGGGAGCTGTTTTTT.